This passage covers 25 T cell receptor beta chains from one sample sequenced in a study of cytomegalovirus exposure and HLA in healthy donors. This table comes from immunoSEQ multiplex PCR, and its TCRdb copy is limited to in-frame clones, with some not included. The table includes around 150,000 clones, roughly 96% detected once. The sample consisted of PBMCs. These receptors were obtained from a woman between 18 and 29 years old in good health and CMV-seronegative.

The V and J genes are TRBV5-1 and TRBJ1-1; D unclear. The V end lost 5 bases, the J end lost 4 bases, and 9 bases lay between the germline ends. The length of the CDR3 is 12 residues. Per germline, CDR1 SGHRS and CDR2 YFSETQ. CDR3 sequence (DNA): TGCGCCAGCAGAGGCCGGAGCACTGAAGCTTTCTTT. It encodes CASRGRSTEAFF.

The V gene is TRBV5-1, the J gene TRBJ2-5, with a weak D call TRBD1 (5 bases). Germline CDR1 reads SGHRS; CDR2 reads YFSETQ. V was cut by 2 bases and J by 2 bases, with 13 bases left in between. The CDR3 extends over 15 amino acids. CDR3 sequence: CASSFSDRSQETQYF. CDR3 nucleotide sequence: TGCGCCAGCAGCTTCAGCGACAGATCACAAGAGACCCAGTACTTC.

The chain uses TRBV2 and TRBJ1-2; D gene ambiguous. V lost 2 bases, J lost 4 bases, and 5 bases lay in between. Germline V lookup: CDR1 SNHLY, CDR2 FYNNEI. This CDR3 is built from 12 residues. Here the CDR3 DNA reads TGTGCCAGCAGTGAAAGACTCTATGGCTACACCTTC. This translates into CASSERLYGYTF.

The V call is TRBV6-5, the J call TRBJ1-1; a weak D match, TRBD1 (5 bases). V lost 6 bases and J lost 0, with 8 bases in between. Germline V gene sequence: CDR1 MNHEY, CDR2 SVGAGI. The CDR3 runs 13 residues. CDR3 amino acids: CASRQAVNTEAFF. CDR3 in DNA: TGTGCCAGCAGACAGGCTGTGAACACTGAAGCTTTCTTT.

The gene calls are TRBV7-9 and TRBJ1-3; no reliable D call. The CDR3 sequence is 12 residues long. Per germline, CDR1 SEHNR and CDR2 FQNEAQ (reference sequence). V dropped 6 bases and J dropped 6 bases, with 9 bases sitting between them. The CDR3 here is CASRAQENTIYF. The CDR3 coding sequence is TGTGCCAGCAGGGCCCAAGAAAACACCATATATTTT.

The V call is TRBV11-1, the J call TRBJ2-1; no reliable D call. The germline V gene encodes CDR1 SGHAT and CDR2 FQDESV (reference sequence). Trimming took 8 bases from V and 0 from J, leaving 11 bases between them. CDR3 size: 14 residues. CDR3 in amino acids: CASGRRSSYNEQFF. For the CDR3, the DNA is TGTGCCAGCGGTCGAAGGAGCTCCTACAATGAGCAGTTCTTC.

This sequence joins TRBV14 and TRBJ2-3; TRBD1 might be the D (6 bases). V was shortened by 5 bases and J by 0 bases, with 12 bases between the two germline ends. Germline loops: CDR1 SGHDN, CDR2 FVKESK. This CDR3 contains 15 residues. The CDR3 nucleotides are TGTGCCAGCAGCGGGGACACACCGAGCACAGATACGCAGTATTTT. The encoded protein is CASSGDTPSTDTQYF.

This sequence joins TRBV6-1 and TRBJ1-2; D might be TRBD1 (5 bases). CDR1 and CDR2 (germline): MNHNS, SASEGT. This CDR3 region has 12 residues. The V and J ends lost 2 bases and 8 bases respectively, with 9 bases between them. The CDR3 DNA is TGTGCCAGCAGTGAACGACAGACCGGCTACACCTTC. This gives the protein CASSERQTGYTF.

CDR3 protein: CASSPMGNQPQHF. The CDR3 DNA follows: TGTGCCAGCAGTCCTATGGGCAATCAGCCCCAGCATTTT. The chain combines TRBV27 with TRBJ1-5; no definite D call. Per germline, CDR1 MNHEY and CDR2 SMNVEV (reference sequence). CDR3 length: 13 amino acids. V lost 5 bases and J 2 bases, leaving 7 bases between the germline ends.

The CDR3 nucleotides are TGTGCCAGCAGTTACGGGGGACAGGGTAATTCACCCCTCCACTTT. Protein product: CASSYGGQGNSPLHF. The chain combines TRBV6-5 with TRBJ1-6, with 9 bases aligning to TRBD1. The CDR3 runs 15 residues. From germline, CDR1 is MNHEY and CDR2 SVGAGI. Losses at the gene ends were 2 bases for V and 6 bases for J; bases not matched to a gene: 2.

The DNA of the CDR3 is TGTGCCAGCAGACTGGGGAGCGGGGGCACCACAGATACGCAGTATTTT. This translates into CASRLGSGGTTDTQYF. This rearrangement joins TRBV7-2 to TRBJ2-3; 8 bases align to TRBD2. This CDR3 is built from 16 residues. The trim removed 6 bases at V and 2 bases at J, leaving 10 bases unmatched. The germline V gene encodes CDR1 SGHTA and CDR2 FQGNSA.

The chain carries TRBV30 and TRBJ1-1; D remains unclear. The V gene lost 2 bases and the J gene lost 7 bases, with 8 bases spanning the gap. This CDR3 region has 11 residues. Germline CDR1 is GTSNPN and CDR2 is SVGIG (reference sequence). The CDR3 reads CAWSPLIEAFF. The CDR3 bases are TGTGCCTGGAGTCCCCTTATTGAAGCTTTCTTT. Using reference TRBV30 and TRBJ1-1 for the parts outside the CDR3, the full variable domain is SQTIHQWPATLVQPVGSPLSLECTVEGTSNPNLYWYRQAAGRGLQLLFYSVGIGQISSEVPQNLSASRPQDRQFILSSKKLLLSDSGFYLCAWSPLIEAFFGQGTRLTVV.

This rearrangement joins TRBV7-2 to TRBJ2-7, with D tentatively TRBD2 (6 bases). The germline gives CDR1 SGHTA, CDR2 FQGNSA. Between the trimmed V and J ends, which lost 4 bases and 0 bases, there was a span of 16 bases. This CDR3 is built from 16 residues. CDR3 region: CASSSTGGALSYEQYF. CDR3 DNA sequence: TGTGCCAGCAGCTCAACCGGGGGTGCCCTCTCCTACGAGCAGTACTTC.

This clone was seen just once. The chain uses TRBV6-5 and TRBJ2-1; TRBD1 agrees at 7 bases. The CDR3 runs to 15 residues. The germline V gene has CDR1 MNHEY and CDR2 SVGAGI. J gave up 7 bases and V 0 bases, and 6 bases lay outside the gene matches. This chain's CDR3 is CASSYSGGSVNEQFF. CDR3 sequence (DNA): TGTGCCAGCAGTTACTCAGGGGGCAGCGTGAATGAGCAGTTCTTC.

The rearrangement uses TRBV7-3 and TRBJ2-3; a weak D match, TRBD2 (5 bases). This CDR3 is built from 12 residues. Germline assignment: CDR1 SGHTA and CDR2 FQGTGA. V lost 5 bases, J lost 6 bases, and 9 bases lay in between. DNA for the CDR3: TGTGCCAGCAGCCCTAGCAGGGATACGCAGTATTTT. Protein sequence: CASSPSRDTQYF.

The sample holds one count of this clone. In nucleotides, the CDR3 is TGTGCCAGCAGCTTAGCTCCCGTCTCTGGGGCCAACGTCCTGACTTTC. Translation: CASSLAPVSGANVLTF. The rearrangement links TRBV7-2 to TRBJ2-6; D gene uncertain. The CDR3 length is 16 residues. Trimming stripped 0 bases from V and 0 bases from J, with 6 bases between. The germline V gene has CDR1 SGHTA and CDR2 FQGNSA. The variable domain in full, completed from reference TRBV7-2 and TRBJ2-6, reads GAGVSQSPSNKVTEKGKDVELRCDPISGHTALYWYRQSLGQGLEFLIYFQGNSAPDKSGLPSDRFSAERTGGSVSTLTIQRTQQEDSAVYLCASSLAPVSGANVLTFGAGSRLTVL.

The chain has TRBV18 and TRBJ2-7, with 13 bases that match TRBD2. The CDR3 consists of 16 residues. V dropped 5 bases and J dropped 5; count of bases not matched to a gene: 9. From germline, CDR1 is KGHSH and CDR2 LQKENI. DNA of the CDR3: TGTGCCAGCTCAGGGACTAGCGGGGTCTACACCGACGAGCAGTACTTC. Protein: CASSGTSGVYTDEQYF.

The chain joins TRBV11-2 to TRBJ1-1, with TRBD1 as a possible D gene (5 bases). Trimming pared 2 bases from V and 0 bases from J, leaving 16 bases between. The CDR3 runs to 17 residues. Per the germline V gene, CDR1 is SGHAT and CDR2 is FQNNGV. This CDR3 is CASSLRGAGQMNTEAFF. The DNA for the CDR3 is TGTGCCAGCAGCTTACGCGGGGCCGGCCAAATGAACACTGAAGCTTTCTTT.

This rearrangement joins TRBV28 to TRBJ1-2, with D tentatively TRBD1 (5 bases). The CDR3 has 12 amino acids. The germline V gene encodes CDR1 MDHEN and CDR2 SYDVKM. V lost 10 bases to trimming and J lost 4 bases, with 13 bases between them. In DNA, the CDR3 is TGTGCCATCCTCGGGACTTCCTATGGCTACACCTTC. This encodes CAILGTSYGYTF.

The rearrangement joins TRBV9 to TRBJ2-2, with TRBD1 identical over 11 bases. Germline values: CDR1 SGDLS, CDR2 YYNGEE. The CDR3 has 17 amino acids. The V gene end was trimmed by 4 bases and the J gene end by 5 bases; junction bases not matched to a gene: 10. The CDR3 here is CASSTRTGGFSTGELFF. CDR3 sequence (DNA): TGTGCCAGCAGCACCCGGACAGGGGGCTTTAGTACCGGGGAGCTGTTTTTT. Complete variable domain (other parts from reference TRBV9 and TRBJ2-2): DSGVTQTPKHLITATGQRVTLRCSPRSGDLSVYWYQQSLDQGLQFLIQYYNGEERAKGNILERFSAQQFPDLHSELNLSSLELGDSALYFCASSTRTGGFSTGELFFGEGSRLTVL.

The chain uses TRBV7-2 and TRBJ1-2; D ambiguous. With 0 bases removed from V and 1 base from J, the gap between germline ends came to 15 bases. CDR1 and CDR2 from the germline V gene are SGHTA and FQGNSA. This CDR3 has 17 amino acids. In nucleotides, the CDR3 is TGTGCCAGCAGCTTAGCGCGTTCGGTCGCGAATAACTATGGCTACACCTTC. Amino acid sequence: CASSLARSVANNYGYTF.

V usage is TRBV7-9 and J usage is TRBJ2-1, with no clear D. CDR3 length: 14 amino acids. From germline, CDR1 is SEHNR and CDR2 FQNEAQ (reference sequence). V dropped 3 bases and J dropped 9 bases, with 15 bases sitting between them. The CDR3 loop reads CASSFGSAVSEQFF. In DNA form, the CDR3 reads TGTGCCAGCAGCTTTGGATCGGCGGTCAGTGAGCAGTTCTTC.

The chain joins TRBV29-1 to TRBJ2-2, with a tentative D call TRBD1 (5 bases). With 4 bases removed from V and 2 bases from J, the gap between germline ends came to 8 bases. CDR3 length: 13 amino acids. Germline CDR1 and CDR2: SQVTM and ANQGSEA. The CDR3, as DNA: TGCAGCGTTGGACAGAGCAACACCGGGGAGCTGTTTTTT. Translating it yields CSVGQSNTGELFF.

The chain links TRBV19 to TRBJ1-3; 8 nucleotides match TRBD1. V shed 4 bases, J shed 8 bases, and the junction held 7 bases outside the gene matches. Germline CDR1 is LNHDA and CDR2 is SQIVND (reference sequence). The CDR3 has 14 residues. The CDR3 DNA sequence: TGTGCCAGTAGTACCGGGACAGGTCTGGACACCATATATTTT. Protein product: CASSTGTGLDTIYF.

The chain employs TRBV11-2 and TRBJ2-3; TRBD2 matches 13 bases. CDR3 length: 19 amino acids. Germline values: CDR1 SGHAT, CDR2 FQNNGV. V gave up 1 base and J gave up 0 bases; unmatched junction bases: 7. The CDR3 loop is CASSLGRLAGGSSTDTQYF. CDR3 coding DNA: TGTGCCAGCAGCTTAGGAAGACTAGCGGGGGGCTCCAGCACAGATACGCAGTATTTT.